This TCR beta chain comes out of a study of neurological immune-mediated disorders. Study findings and constraints: HTLV-1-associated myelopathy led in TCR clonal expansion, while multiple sclerosis ranked lowest, below healthy controls.

The cDNA was generated by 5'RACE with 10-nucleotide random UMIs. A single record per CDR3 protein comes from TCRdb applying MiXCR to the 5' RACE reads. The table includes 35,000 to 55,000 distinct CDR3 sequences, around 6% detected once. This CDR3 comprises 14 residues. V trimming: 9 bases; J trimming: 4 bases; junction bases outside the gene matches: 6. Germline V gene sequence: CDR1 KGHDR, CDR2 SFDVKD. This clonotype was seen at least ten times. Its specificity is not known. The chain combines TRBV24-1 with TRBJ2-3; 10 bases align to TRBD2. The receptor's source is a woman aged 35 to 49 in good health. The sequencing sample was made of CD4+ T cells from blood. The CDR3, as DNA: TGTGCCACCGCCCAAGGGACTAGCGCAGATACGCAGTATTTT. Translating it yields CATAQGTSADTQYF.